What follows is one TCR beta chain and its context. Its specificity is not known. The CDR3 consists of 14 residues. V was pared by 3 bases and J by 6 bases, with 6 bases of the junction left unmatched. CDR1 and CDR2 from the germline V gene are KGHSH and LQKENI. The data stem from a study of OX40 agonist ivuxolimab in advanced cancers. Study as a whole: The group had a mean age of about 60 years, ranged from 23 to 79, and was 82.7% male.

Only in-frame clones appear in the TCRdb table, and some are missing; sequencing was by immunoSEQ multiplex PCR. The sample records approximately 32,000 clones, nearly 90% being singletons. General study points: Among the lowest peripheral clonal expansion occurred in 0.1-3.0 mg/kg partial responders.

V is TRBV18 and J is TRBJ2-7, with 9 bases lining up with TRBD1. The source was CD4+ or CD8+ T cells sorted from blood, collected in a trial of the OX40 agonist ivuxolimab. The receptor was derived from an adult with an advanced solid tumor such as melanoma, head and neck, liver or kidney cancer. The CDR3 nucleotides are TGTGCCAGCTCACCCCGGGACAGGGTGGGCGAGCAGTACTTC. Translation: CASSPRDRVGEQYF.